Described below is a single T cell receptor beta chain sequence and its context. This record belongs to a study of blood T cell repertoires in COVID-19. Study summary: COVID-19 samples collected from the United States, Italy and Spain covered acute and convalescent phases. Nucleic acid was either cDNA or gDNA, and it came from T cells, B-cell-depleted T cells, or PBMCs.

Authors' processing steps: Cell counts per sample came from amplifying reference gene primers. Some clones are missing from TCRdb's copy, which holds only in-frame ones; the method was immunoSEQ multiplex PCR. The V and J calls and clone size were taken over from that table, and D and trimming were inferred from the DNA. The data show approximately 70,000 clones, over 75% seen once. The V gene lost 3 bases and the J gene lost 2 bases, with 10 bases spanning the gap. Germline loops: CDR1 LNHDA, CDR2 SQIVND (reference sequence). The length of the CDR3 is 14 residues. The sample taken for sequencing was peripheral blood. The receptor comes from a woman in her sixties or seventies with acute or convalescent COVID-19. The V call is TRBV19, the J call TRBJ1-2; possibly TRBD1 for D (6 bases). The CDR3 nucleotides are TGTGCCAGTAGTATTGACAGGACGAACTATGGCTACACCTTC. As protein: CASSIDRTNYGYTF.